This T cell receptor (beta chain) was identified in a study of identical twins. Germline CDR1 reads SGHRS; CDR2 reads YFSETQ. V shed 4 bases, J shed 5 bases, and the junction held 8 bases outside the gene matches. The CDR3 length is 14 residues. TCRdb used MiXCR to reprocess the 5' RACE reads, holding one entry per CDR3 protein. The table records about 530,000 distinct CDR3 sequences, approximately 20% of them present only once. This clonotype was counted only a few times. These data also formed part of another study, on yellow fever vaccine responses in identical twins.

Sequencing was carried out using CD4+ T cells sorted from blood. The chain uses TRBV5-1 and TRBJ1-1, with 7 bases matching TRBD1. The source is a young woman in good health. The CDR3 is CASSPTGPGTEAFF. As DNA, the CDR3 is TGCGCCAGCAGCCCGACAGGGCCAGGAACTGAAGCTTTCTTT. Full variable domain (missing parts from reference TRBV5-1 and TRBJ1-1): KAGVTQTPRYLIKTRGQQVTLSCSPISGHRSVSWYQQTPGQGLQFLFEYFSETQRNKGNFPGRFSGRQFSNSRSEMNVSTLELGDSALYLCASSPTGPGTEAFFGQGTRLTVV.